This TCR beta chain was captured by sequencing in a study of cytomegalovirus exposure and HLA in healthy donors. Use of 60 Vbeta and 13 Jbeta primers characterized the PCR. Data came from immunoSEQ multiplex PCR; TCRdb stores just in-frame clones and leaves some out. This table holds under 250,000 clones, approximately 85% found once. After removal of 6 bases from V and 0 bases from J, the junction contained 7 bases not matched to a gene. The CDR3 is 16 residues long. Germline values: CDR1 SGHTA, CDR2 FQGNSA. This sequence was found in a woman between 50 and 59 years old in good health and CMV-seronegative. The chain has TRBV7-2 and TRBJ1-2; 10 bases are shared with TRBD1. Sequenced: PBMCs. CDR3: CASRGQGTPPNYGYTF. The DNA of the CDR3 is TGTGCCAGCAGGGGACAGGGGACGCCCCCTAACTATGGCTACACCTTC.